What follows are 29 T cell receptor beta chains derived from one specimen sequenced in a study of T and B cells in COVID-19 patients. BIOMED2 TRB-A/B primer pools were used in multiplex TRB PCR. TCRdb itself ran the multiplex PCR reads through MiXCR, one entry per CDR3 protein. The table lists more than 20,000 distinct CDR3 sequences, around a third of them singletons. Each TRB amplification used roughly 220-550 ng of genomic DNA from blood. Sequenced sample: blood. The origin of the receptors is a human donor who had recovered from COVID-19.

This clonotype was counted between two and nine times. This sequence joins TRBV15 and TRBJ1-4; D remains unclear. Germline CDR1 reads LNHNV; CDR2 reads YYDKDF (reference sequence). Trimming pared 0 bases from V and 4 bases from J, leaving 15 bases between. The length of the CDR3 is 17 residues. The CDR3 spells CATSRDFRRGYNEKLFF. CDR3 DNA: TGTGCCACCAGCAGAGATTTTAGGCGGGGATATAATGAAAAACTGTTTTTT.

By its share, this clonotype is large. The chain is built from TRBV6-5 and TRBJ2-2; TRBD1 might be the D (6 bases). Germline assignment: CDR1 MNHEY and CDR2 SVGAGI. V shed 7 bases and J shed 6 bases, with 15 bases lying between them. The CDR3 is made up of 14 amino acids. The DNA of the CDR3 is TGTGCCAGCACCACATGGGGGCACCCCGGGGAGCTGTTTTTT. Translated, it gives CASTTWGHPGELFF.

CDR3 residues: CATRDRAPGHEQFF. CDR3 DNA: TGTGCCACCAGGGACAGGGCTCCTGGCCATGAGCAGTTCTTC. The chain is built from TRBV24-1 and TRBJ2-1, with 8 bases fitting TRBD1. After removal of 7 bases from V and 8 bases from J, the junction contained 9 bases not matched to a gene. Germline CDR1 and CDR2: KGHDR and SFDVKD. The length of the CDR3 is 14 residues.

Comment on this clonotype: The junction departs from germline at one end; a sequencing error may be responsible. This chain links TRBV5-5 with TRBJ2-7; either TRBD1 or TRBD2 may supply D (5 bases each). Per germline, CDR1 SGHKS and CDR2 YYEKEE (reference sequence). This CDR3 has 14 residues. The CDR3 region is CASSPPRRGYGQYF. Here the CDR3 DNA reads TGTGCCAGCAGCCCCCCTCGACGGGGCTACGGGCAGTACTTC.

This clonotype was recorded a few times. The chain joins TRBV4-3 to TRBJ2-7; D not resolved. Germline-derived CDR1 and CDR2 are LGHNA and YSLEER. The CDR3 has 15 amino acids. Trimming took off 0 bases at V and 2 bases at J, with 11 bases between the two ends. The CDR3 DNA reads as TGCGCCAGCAGCCAAGAGGGCCGTCCTGCCTACGAGCAGTACTTC. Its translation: CASSQEGRPAYEQYF.

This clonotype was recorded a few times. CDR3 in amino acids: CASSQTTAANEKLFF. The DNA of the CDR3 is TGTGCCAGCAGCCAGACAACAGCGGCTAATGAAAAACTGTTTTTT. The chain joins TRBV14 to TRBJ1-4; D gene ambiguous. V shed 3 bases and J shed 3 bases, with 11 bases lying between them. The CDR3 contains 15 residues. Germline-derived CDR1 and CDR2 are SGHDN and FVKESK.

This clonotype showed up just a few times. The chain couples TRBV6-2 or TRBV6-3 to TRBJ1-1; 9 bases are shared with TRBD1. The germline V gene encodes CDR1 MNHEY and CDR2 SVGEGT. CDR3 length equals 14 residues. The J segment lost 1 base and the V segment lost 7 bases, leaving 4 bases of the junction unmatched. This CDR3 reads CASILQGANTEAFF. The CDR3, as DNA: TGTGCCAGCATTCTACAGGGGGCGAACACTGAAGCTTTCTTT.

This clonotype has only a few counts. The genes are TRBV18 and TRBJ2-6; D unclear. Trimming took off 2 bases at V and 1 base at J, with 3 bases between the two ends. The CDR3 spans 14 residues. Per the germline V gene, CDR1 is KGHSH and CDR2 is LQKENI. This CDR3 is CASSPDSGANVLTF. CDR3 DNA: TGTGCCAGCTCACCAGATTCTGGGGCCAACGTCCTGACTTTC.

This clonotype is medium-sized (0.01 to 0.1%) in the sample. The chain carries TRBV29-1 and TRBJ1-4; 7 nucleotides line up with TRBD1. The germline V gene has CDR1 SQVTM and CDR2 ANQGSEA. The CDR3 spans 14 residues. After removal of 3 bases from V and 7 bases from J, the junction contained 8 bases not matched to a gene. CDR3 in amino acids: CSVDEGGAGEKLFF. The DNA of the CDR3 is TGCAGCGTTGATGAAGGGGGCGCGGGTGAAAAACTGTTTTTT.

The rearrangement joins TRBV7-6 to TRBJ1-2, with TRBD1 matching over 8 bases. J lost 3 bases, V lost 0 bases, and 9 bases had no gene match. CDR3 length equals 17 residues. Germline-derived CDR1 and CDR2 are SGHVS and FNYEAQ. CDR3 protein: CASSLALDRVDYYGYTF. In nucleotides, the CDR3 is TGTGCCAGCAGCTTAGCGCTGGACAGGGTTGATTACTATGGCTACACCTTC.

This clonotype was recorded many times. The CDR3 is CASSRETGGSYEQYF. CDR3 DNA: TGTGCCAGTAGTAGAGAGACAGGGGGATCCTACGAGCAGTACTTC. The chain has TRBV19 and TRBJ2-7; TRBD1 agrees at 9 bases. J was trimmed by 1 base and V by 4 bases; bases with no gene match: 5. This CDR3 comprises 15 residues. Germline assignment: CDR1 LNHDA and CDR2 SQIVND (reference sequence).

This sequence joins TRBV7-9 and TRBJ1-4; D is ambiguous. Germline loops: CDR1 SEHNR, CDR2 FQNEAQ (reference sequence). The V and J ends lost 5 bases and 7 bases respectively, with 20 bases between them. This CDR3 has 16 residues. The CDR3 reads CASSPPNAPKGEKLFF. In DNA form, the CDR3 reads TGTGCCAGCAGCCCCCCGAACGCGCCTAAGGGTGAAAAACTGTTTTTT.

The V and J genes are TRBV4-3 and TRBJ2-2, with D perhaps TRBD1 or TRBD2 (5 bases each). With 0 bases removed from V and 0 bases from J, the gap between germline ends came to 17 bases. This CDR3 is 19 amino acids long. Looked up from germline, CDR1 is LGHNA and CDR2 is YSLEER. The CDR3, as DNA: TGCGCCAGCAGCCAAGATGGCGTGGTGGGGGTGGCGAACACCGGGGAGCTGTTTTTT. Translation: CASSQDGVVGVANTGELFF.

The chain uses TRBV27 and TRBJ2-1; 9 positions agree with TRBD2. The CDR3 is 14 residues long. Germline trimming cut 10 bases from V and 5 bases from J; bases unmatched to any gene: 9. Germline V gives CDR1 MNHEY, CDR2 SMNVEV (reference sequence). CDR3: CATLLSGSHNEQFF. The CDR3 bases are TGTGCCACCCTACTTAGCGGGAGCCACAATGAGCAGTTCTTC.

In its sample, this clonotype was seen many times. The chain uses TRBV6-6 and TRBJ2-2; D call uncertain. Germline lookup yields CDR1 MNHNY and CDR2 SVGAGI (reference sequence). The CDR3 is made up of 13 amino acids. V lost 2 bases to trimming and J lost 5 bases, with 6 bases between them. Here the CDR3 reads CASSYERTGELFF. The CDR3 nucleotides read TGTGCCAGCAGTTACGAAAGAACCGGGGAGCTGTTTTTT.

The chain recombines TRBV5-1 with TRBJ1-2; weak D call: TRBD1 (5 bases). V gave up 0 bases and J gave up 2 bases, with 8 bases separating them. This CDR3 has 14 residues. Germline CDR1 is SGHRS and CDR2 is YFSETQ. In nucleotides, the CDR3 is TGCGCCAGCAGCTTGGCGGACAAAAACTATGGCTACACCTTC. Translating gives CASSLADKNYGYTF.

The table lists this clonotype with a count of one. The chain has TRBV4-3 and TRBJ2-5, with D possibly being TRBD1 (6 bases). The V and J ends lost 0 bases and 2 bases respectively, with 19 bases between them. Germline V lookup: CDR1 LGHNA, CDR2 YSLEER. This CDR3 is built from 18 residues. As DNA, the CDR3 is TGCGCCAGCAGCCAAGATGTCACCCGAACAGGGAAGCAAGAGACCCAGTACTTC. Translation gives CASSQDVTRTGKQETQYF.

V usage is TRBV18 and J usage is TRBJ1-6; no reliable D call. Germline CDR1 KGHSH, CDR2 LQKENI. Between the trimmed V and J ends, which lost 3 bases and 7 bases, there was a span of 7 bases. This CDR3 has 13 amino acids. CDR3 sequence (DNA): TGTGCCAGCTCACCTCAGCCGAATTCACCCCTCCACTTT. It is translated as CASSPQPNSPLHF.

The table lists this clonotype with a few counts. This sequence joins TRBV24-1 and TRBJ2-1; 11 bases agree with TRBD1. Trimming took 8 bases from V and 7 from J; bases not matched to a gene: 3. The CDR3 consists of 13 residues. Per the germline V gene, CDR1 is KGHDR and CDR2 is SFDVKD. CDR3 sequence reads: CATKGTGGNEQFF. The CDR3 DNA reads TGTGCCACCAAAGGGACAGGGGGGAATGAGCAGTTCTTC.

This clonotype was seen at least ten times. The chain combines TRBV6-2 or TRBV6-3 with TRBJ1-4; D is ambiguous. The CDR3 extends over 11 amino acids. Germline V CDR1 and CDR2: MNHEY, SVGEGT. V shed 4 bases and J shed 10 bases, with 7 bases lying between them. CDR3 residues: CASSSRGKLFF. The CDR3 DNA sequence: TGTGCCAGCAGTTCGAGAGGAAAACTGTTTTTT.

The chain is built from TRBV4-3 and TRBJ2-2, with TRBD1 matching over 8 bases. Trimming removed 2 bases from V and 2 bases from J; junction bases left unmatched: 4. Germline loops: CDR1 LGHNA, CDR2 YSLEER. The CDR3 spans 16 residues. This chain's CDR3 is CASSQYTGGNTGELFF. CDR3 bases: TGCGCCAGCAGCCAATACACAGGGGGTAACACCGGGGAGCTGTTTTTT.

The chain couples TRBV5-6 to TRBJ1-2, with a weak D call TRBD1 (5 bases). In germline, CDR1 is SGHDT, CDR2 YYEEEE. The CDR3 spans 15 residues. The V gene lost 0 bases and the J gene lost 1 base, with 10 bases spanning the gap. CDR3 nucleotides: TGTGCCAGCAGCTTGGGGGGGGGTTTTAACTATGGCTACACCTTC. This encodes CASSLGGGFNYGYTF.

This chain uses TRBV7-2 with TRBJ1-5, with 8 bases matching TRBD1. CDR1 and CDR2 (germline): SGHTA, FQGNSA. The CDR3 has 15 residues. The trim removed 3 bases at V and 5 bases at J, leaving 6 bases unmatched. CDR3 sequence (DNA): TGTGCCAGCAGCTTTGACAGGGGTAGGGATCAGCCCCAGCATTTT. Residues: CASSFDRGRDQPQHF.

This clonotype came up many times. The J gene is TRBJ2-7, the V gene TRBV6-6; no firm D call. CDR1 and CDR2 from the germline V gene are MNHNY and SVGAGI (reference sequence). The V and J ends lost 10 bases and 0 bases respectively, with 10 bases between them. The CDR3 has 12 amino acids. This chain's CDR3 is CATAFSSYEQYF. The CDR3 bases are TGTGCCACCGCGTTTAGCTCCTACGAGCAGTACTTC.

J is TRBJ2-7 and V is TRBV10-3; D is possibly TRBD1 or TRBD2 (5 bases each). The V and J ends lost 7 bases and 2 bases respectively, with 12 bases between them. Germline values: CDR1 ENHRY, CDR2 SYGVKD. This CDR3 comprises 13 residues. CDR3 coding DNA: TGTGCCATCACCGGGACGGAACCCTACGAGCAGTACTTC. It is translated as CAITGTEPYEQYF.

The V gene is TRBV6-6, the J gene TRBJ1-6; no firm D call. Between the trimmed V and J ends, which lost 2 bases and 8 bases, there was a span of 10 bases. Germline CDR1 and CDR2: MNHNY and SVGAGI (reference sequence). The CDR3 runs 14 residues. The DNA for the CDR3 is TGTGCCAGCAGTTACGCCGGGATTGATTCACCCCTCCACTTT. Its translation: CASSYAGIDSPLHF.

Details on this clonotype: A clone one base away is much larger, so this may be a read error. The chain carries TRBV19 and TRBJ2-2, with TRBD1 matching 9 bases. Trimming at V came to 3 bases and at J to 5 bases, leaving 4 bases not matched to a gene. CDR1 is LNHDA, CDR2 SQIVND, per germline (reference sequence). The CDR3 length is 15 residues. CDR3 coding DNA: TGTGCCAGTAGTATTCCGGGACAGGGAACCGGGGAGCTGTTTTTT. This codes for CASSIPGQGTGELFF.

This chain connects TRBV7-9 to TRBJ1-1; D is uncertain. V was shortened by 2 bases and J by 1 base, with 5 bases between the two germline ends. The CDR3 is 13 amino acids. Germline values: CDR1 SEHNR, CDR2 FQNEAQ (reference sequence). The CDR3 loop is CASSLMGNTEAFF. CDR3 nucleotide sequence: TGTGCCAGCAGCTTAATGGGGAACACTGAAGCTTTCTTT.

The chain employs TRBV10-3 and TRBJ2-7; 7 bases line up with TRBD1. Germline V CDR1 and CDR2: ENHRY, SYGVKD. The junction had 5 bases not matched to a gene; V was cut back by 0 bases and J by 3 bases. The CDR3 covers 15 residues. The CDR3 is CAISESGQVIYEQYF. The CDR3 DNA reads TGTGCCATCAGTGAGTCAGGACAGGTGATCTACGAGCAGTACTTC.